This T cell receptor beta chain was documented in a study of T cell repertoires in cytomegalovirus infection. Study results and limitations: There were HLA-C-restricted CMV-specific TCR beta clonotypes dominating the ex vivo response.

Via MiXCR, TCRdb re-called the reads, giving one row per CDR3 protein. The repertoire consists of about 500,000 distinct CDR3 sequences, with 25% to 35% occurring once and the leading ten covering 15% to 20%. This clonotype showed up just a few times. What it binds is unknown. The TCR sequence derives from a human donor in good health (CMV status not recorded). Some clones in this sample may be carry-over from other donors' samples. The specimen comprised cultured PBMCs, sampled from culture after CMV antigen stimulation.

Here the CDR3 reads CASSFRGENEQFF. The CDR3 DNA sequence: TGTGCCAGCAGTTTTAGGGGAGAGAATGAGCAGTTCTTC. The rearrangement uses TRBV12-3 or TRBV12-4 and TRBJ2-1; possibly TRBD1 or TRBD2 for D (5 bases each). With 3 bases removed from V and 7 bases from J, the gap between germline ends came to 10 bases. The CDR3 is 13 residues long.